A selection of T cell receptor beta chains follows, all from one sample in a study of regulatory T cells in long-lasting Graves disease. MiXCR was run by TCRdb on the multiplex PCR reads, yielding one entry per CDR3 protein. The sample has 420,000 or so distinct CDR3 sequences, 23% seen once. Sample: peripheral blood mononuclear cells (PBMCs), taken when the disease was refractory, from a patient treated with antithyroid drugs. The source of these receptors is a female donor with Graves disease. Both conserved end residues are part of each CDR3. D genes are given only for firm matches. Only part of the rows carry a size: once, few, many, or a class if the clone is expanded.

TRBV15	TRBD2	TRBJ2-1	few	TGTGCCACCAGCAGAGTTCGAGGGACTAGCCGGTACAATGAGCAGTTCTTC	CATSRVRGTSRYNEQFF
TRBV24-1	TRBD1	TRBJ1-1	few	TGTGCCACCAGTGACGTGGGACAGGGAAACACTGAAGCTTTCTTT	CATSDVGQGNTEAFF
TRBV29-1	TRBD2	TRBJ2-7	.	TGCAGCGTATTGACTAGCGGGAGGAGCGAGCAGTACTTC	CSVLTSGRSEQYF
TRBV2	.	TRBJ2-2	few	TGTGCCAGCAGCCCAACCCTACCCGGGGAGCTGTTTTTT	CASSPTLPGELFF
TRBV2	.	TRBJ2-7	.	TGTGCCAGCAGTGAAGGGACAGCTACTTCCTACGAGCAGTACTTC	CASSEGTATSYEQYF
TRBV12-3/TRBV12-4	.	TRBJ1-1	many	TGTGCCAGCACTATAGGGACCGATAACATGAACACTGAAGCTTTCTTT	CASTIGTDNMNTEAFF
TRBV28	TRBD1	TRBJ1-6	many	TGTGCCAGCAATCGAATTCGACAGGGGAAGGGTTCACCCCTCCACTTT	CASNRIRQGKGSPLHF
TRBV20-1	.	TRBJ2-7	few	TGCAGTGCTAGTTTCGGGGAAACCAGCTCCTACGAGCAGTACTTC	CSASFGETSSYEQYF
TRBV14	.	TRBJ2-7	.	TGTGCCAGCAGCCCGTTGGGGGATTTACCCTACGAGCAGTACTTC	CASSPLGDLPYEQYF
TRBV27	.	TRBJ2-5	many	TGTGCCAGCAGCTCGGTGGAGCAGACGAGAGAGACCCAGTACTTC	CASSSVEQTRETQYF
TRBV20-1	TRBD1	TRBJ2-7	few	TGCAGTGCCTCAGGACAGGGAAACGAGCAGTACTTC	CSASGQGNEQYF
TRBV29-1	.	TRBJ2-7	.	TGCAGCGCGGTTGGCGGACCGCTCTCCTACGAGCAGTACTTC	CSAVGGPLSYEQYF